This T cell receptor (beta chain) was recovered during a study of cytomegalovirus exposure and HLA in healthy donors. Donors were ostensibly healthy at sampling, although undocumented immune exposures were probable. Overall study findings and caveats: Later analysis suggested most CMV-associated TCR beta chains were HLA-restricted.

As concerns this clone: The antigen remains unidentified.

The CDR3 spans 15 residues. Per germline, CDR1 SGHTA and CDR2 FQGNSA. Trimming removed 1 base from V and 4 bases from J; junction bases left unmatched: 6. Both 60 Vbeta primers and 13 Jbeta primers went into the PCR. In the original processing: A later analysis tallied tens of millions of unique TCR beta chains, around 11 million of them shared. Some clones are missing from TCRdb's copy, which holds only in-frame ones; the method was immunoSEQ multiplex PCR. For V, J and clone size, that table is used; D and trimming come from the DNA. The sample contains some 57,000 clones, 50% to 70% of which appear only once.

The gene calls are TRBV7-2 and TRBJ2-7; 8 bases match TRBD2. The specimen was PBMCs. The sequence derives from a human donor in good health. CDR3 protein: CASSLEASGFYEQYF. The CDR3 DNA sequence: TGTGCCAGCAGCTTAGAGGCTAGCGGGTTTTACGAGCAGTACTTC.